Listed here are 20 T cell receptor beta chains from one sample, sequenced in a study of cytomegalovirus exposure and HLA in healthy donors. TCRdb keeps only in-frame clones here, not all; method: immunoSEQ multiplex PCR. In the table there are about 110,000 clones, 88% of which are singletons. The sequencing sample was made of PBMCs. The origin of the receptors is a woman aged 18-35 years in good health and CMV-seropositive.

J is TRBJ2-3 and V is TRBV18; the D gene is possibly TRBD2 (6 bases). Germline CDR1 KGHSH, CDR2 LQKENI. The CDR3 is 14 residues long. The ends were cut back, 3 bases at V and 2 bases at J, with 9 bases in the middle. The CDR3 sequence is CASSPGRSTDTQYF. CDR3 DNA sequence: TGTGCCAGCTCACCGGGGAGGTCCACAGATACGCAGTATTTT.

The V gene is TRBV7-9, the J gene TRBJ2-1; a weak D match, TRBD1 (5 bases). Germline CDR1 SEHNR, CDR2 FQNEAQ (reference sequence). The V end was cut by 4 bases, the J end by 4 bases, with 14 bases between. This CDR3 region has 15 residues. In nucleotides, the CDR3 is TGTGCCAGCAGCTCCCACAGGATAACATACAATGAGCAGTTCTTC. Its translation is CASSSHRITYNEQFF.

The chain employs TRBV10-3 and TRBJ1-6, with a tentative D call TRBD1 (5 bases). The CDR3 consists of 15 residues. V lost 6 bases, J lost 3 bases, and 12 bases lay in between. Germline CDR1 ENHRY, CDR2 SYGVKD. The CDR3 DNA follows: TGTGCCATCAGGGGGAGGGACGACTATAATTCACCCCTCCACTTT. The encoded protein is CAIRGRDDYNSPLHF.

This clone was detected only once. V usage is TRBV9 and J usage is TRBJ2-3; no clear D gene. V gave up 1 base and J gave up 2 bases, with 11 bases separating them. Germline values: CDR1 SGDLS, CDR2 YYNGEE. The CDR3 is 15 residues long. The CDR3: CASSVLEKTTDTQYF. The CDR3 coding sequence is TGTGCCAGCAGCGTACTAGAGAAGACCACAGATACGCAGTATTTT.

The chain is built from TRBV9 and TRBJ1-4; 11 nucleotides agree with TRBD1. The CDR3 sequence is 15 residues long. The V gene end was trimmed by 4 bases and the J gene end by 6 bases; junction bases not matched to a gene: 5. Germline V lookup: CDR1 SGDLS, CDR2 YYNGEE. The CDR3 region is CASSLRTGGDEKLFF. CDR3 DNA sequence: TGTGCCAGCAGCCTAAGGACAGGGGGCGATGAAAAACTGTTTTTT.

The V call is TRBV11-2, the J call TRBJ1-1; no definite D call. The V end was cut by 5 bases, the J end by 3 bases, with 19 bases between. Germline V gives CDR1 SGHAT, CDR2 FQNNGV. This CDR3 is built from 16 residues. Written as DNA, the CDR3 is TGTGCCAGCAGCCGGAGTTTCGGAACCGCCGACACTGAAGCTTTCTTT. Its protein is CASSRSFGTADTEAFF.

This chain links TRBV9 with TRBJ2-3; 8 nucleotides agree with TRBD2. Per germline, CDR1 SGDLS and CDR2 YYNGEE. The length of the CDR3 is 15 residues. The V and J ends lost 3 bases and 6 bases, in that order; junction bases with no gene match: 9. CDR3 bases: TGTGCCAGCAGCGCAGACATGACGGGGGGGGATACGCAGTATTTT. Translated, it gives CASSADMTGGDTQYF. The variable domain in full, with the rest retrieved from reference TRBV9 and TRBJ2-3, is DSGVTQTPKHLITATGQRVTLRCSPRSGDLSVYWYQQSLDQGLQFLIQYYNGEERAKGNILERFSAQQFPDLHSELNLSSLELGDSALYFCASSADMTGGDTQYFGPGTRLTVL.

This chain joins TRBV11-3 and TRBJ2-1; 9 nucleotides match TRBD2. V lost 1 base, J lost 3 bases, and 1 base stayed unmatched. The CDR3 loop spans 15 amino acids. Looked up from germline, CDR1 is SGHNT and CDR2 is YENEEA. CDR3 coding DNA: TGTGCCAGCAGCTTAGGCGGGGGGGTCTACAATGAGCAGTTCTTC. Protein sequence: CASSLGGGVYNEQFF.

The DNA of the CDR3 is TGTGCCAGCAGCCAAGACCCCTGGACTAGCACTGGAAACACCATATATTTT. Translation: CASSQDPWTSTGNTIYF. V gene TRBV4-2 combines with J gene TRBJ1-3; unclear D gene. Germline V gene lookup returns CDR1 LGHNA and CDR2 YNFKEQ. V was pared by 0 bases and J by 2 bases, with 14 bases between. The CDR3 extends over 17 amino acids.

The J gene is TRBJ1-1, the V gene TRBV10-3; 9 nucleotides align to TRBD1. The ends lost 5 bases at V and 5 bases at J; junction bases unmatched: 6. The length of the CDR3 is 14 residues. Germline CDR1 and CDR2: ENHRY and SYGVKD. CDR3 in amino acids: CAISLGQGWTEAFF. The CDR3 coding sequence is TGTGCCATCAGTCTTGGACAGGGGTGGACTGAAGCTTTCTTT.

J is TRBJ2-5 and V is TRBV15, with TRBD1 matching 8 bases. Per the germline V gene, CDR1 is LNHNV and CDR2 is YYDKDF (reference sequence). This CDR3 comprises 15 residues. V trimming: 3 bases; J trimming: 5 bases; junction bases outside the gene matches: 8. The CDR3 sequence: CATSRRTGGKETQYF. The CDR3 nucleotides read TGTGCCACCAGCAGGAGAACAGGGGGTAAGGAGACCCAGTACTTC.

The rearrangement links TRBV29-1 to TRBJ1-2; weak D call: TRBD1 (6 bases). The CDR3 is 12 amino acids. V was shortened by 8 bases and J by 5 bases, with 15 bases between the two germline ends. The germline CDR1 and CDR2 sequences are SQVTM and ANQGSEA. The CDR3 here is CSCRDTQYGYTF. The CDR3, as DNA: TGCAGCTGCCGGGACACTCAGTATGGCTACACCTTC.

This chain joins TRBV5-6 and TRBJ1-4, with D possibly being TRBD1 (5 bases). The V gene's germline CDR1 is SGHDT and CDR2 YYEEEE. This CDR3 is built from 17 residues. Trimming shortened V by 3 bases and J by 5 bases, and 20 bases separated the two germline ends. The CDR3 DNA is TGTGCCAGCAGCTCTCCCAGGGCCGTGGGGTACAATGAAAAACTGTTTTTT. Translated, it gives CASSSPRAVGYNEKLFF.

This chain uses TRBV28 with TRBJ2-7, with 11 positions matching TRBD1. Germline V gene lookup returns CDR1 MDHEN and CDR2 SYDVKM. This CDR3 is built from 14 residues. V gave up 6 bases and J gave up 3 bases; unmatched junction bases: 4. The CDR3 DNA follows: TGTGCCAGCAGCCCGGGGACAGGGGGCTACGAGCAGTACTTC. Its translation is CASSPGTGGYEQYF.

This chain links TRBV5-4 with TRBJ1-4; 7 bases fit TRBD1. V lost 4 bases and J lost 7; bases outside the gene matches: 10. This CDR3 has 15 amino acids. The germline gives CDR1 SGHNT, CDR2 YYREEE (reference sequence). DNA of the CDR3: TGTGCCAGCAGCCGCGGGACAGCATACCCTGAAAAACTGTTTTTT. Its protein is CASSRGTAYPEKLFF.

This sequence joins TRBV6-1 and TRBJ2-2; 7 nucleotides line up with TRBD1. The germline V gene has CDR1 MNHNS and CDR2 SASEGT. The CDR3 consists of 14 residues. The V and J ends lost 5 bases and 6 bases, in that order; junction bases with no gene match: 6. The DNA of the CDR3 is TGTGCCAGCAGTCCCAGACAGGGATCCGGGGAGCTGTTTTTT. As protein: CASSPRQGSGELFF.

The CDR3 nucleotides are TGCAGCGCGCGACAGCCCCCGAACACTGAAGCTTTCTTT. It codes for CSARQPPNTEAFF. This chain links TRBV29-1 with TRBJ1-1, with D possibly being TRBD1 (5 bases). Germline assignment: CDR1 SQVTM and CDR2 ANQGSEA. The CDR3 totals 13 residues. With 7 bases removed from V and 1 base from J, the gap between germline ends came to 13 bases.

The rearrangement uses TRBV7-9 and TRBJ1-4; TRBD1 matches 7 bases. After removal of 5 bases from V and 8 bases from J, the junction contained 11 bases not matched to a gene. CDR1 and CDR2 (germline): SEHNR, FQNEAQ (reference sequence). The CDR3 spans 15 residues. The CDR3 region is CASSRRQGSGEKLFF. CDR3 coding DNA: TGTGCCAGCAGCCGAAGACAGGGAAGTGGCGAAAAACTGTTTTTT.

The chain has TRBV6-1 and TRBJ2-3, with D perhaps TRBD2 (5 bases). This CDR3 region has 13 residues. The ends were cut back, 1 base at V and 9 bases at J, with 11 bases in the middle. From germline, CDR1 is MNHNS and CDR2 SASEGT. The CDR3 protein is CASSEGERDTQYF. CDR3 nucleotide sequence: TGTGCCAGCAGTGAAGGGGAGCGAGACACGCAGTATTTT.

The chain combines TRBV7-9 with TRBJ2-3; unclear D gene. The CDR3 spans 12 residues. Germline V gives CDR1 SEHNR, CDR2 FQNEAQ (reference sequence). V lost 8 bases and J 4 bases, leaving 10 bases between the germline ends. CDR3 protein: CASGPLADTQYF. The CDR3, as DNA: TGTGCCAGCGGCCCCCTAGCAGATACGCAGTATTTT. The whole variable domain, filled in from reference TRBV7-9 and TRBJ2-3, reads DTGVSQNPRHKITKRGQNVTFRCDPISEHNRLYWYRQTLGQGPEFLTYFQNEAQLEKSRLLSDRFSAERPKGSFSTLEIQRTEQGDSAMYLCASGPLADTQYFGPGTRLTVL.